This TCR beta chain was recorded in a study of shared clonotypes between healthy human individuals. The wider study: There were three CD4 naive, three CD4 memory, two CD8 naive and one CD8 memory plates per donor.

Naive CD8 cells, CD45RO-negative and positively selected for CCR7, excluded terminally differentiated effector memory CD45RA+ cells. In regard to this clone: No antigen is known for it.

General observations from the study: When naive CD4 clonotypes were compared across a few donors, about 4.8% were shared. Clonotypes shared by all four sorted-subset donors had higher generation probabilities than non-shared clonotypes.

The data were produced by immunoSEQ multiplex PCR, yet TCRdb's version contains in-frame clones alone and is incomplete. Seen here are under 2,000,000 clones, about 95% observed once, and the top ten hold 1% to 1.5%. The sequenced material came from naive CD8+ T cells sorted from blood. The sequence came from a young man in good health.

The CDR3 bases are TGCAGCGTTGAATCCCTAGCGTCGATGAGGGACATTCAGTACTTC. It codes for CSVESLASMRDIQYF. V usage is TRBV29-1 and J usage is TRBJ2-4; a possible D gene is TRBD2 (6 bases). Germline V gene lookup returns CDR1 SQVTM and CDR2 ANQGSEA. The V and J ends lost 2 bases and 8 bases respectively, with 19 bases between them. This CDR3 has 15 residues. Using reference TRBV29-1 and TRBJ2-4 for the parts outside the CDR3, the full variable domain is SAVISQKPSRDICQRGTSLTIQCQVDSQVTMMFWYRQQPGQSLTLIATANQGSEATYESGFVIDKFPISRPNLTFSTLTVSNMSPEDSSIYLCSVESLASMRDIQYFGAGTRLSVL.